This T cell receptor beta chain was recorded in a study of blood T cell repertoires in COVID-19. About the study: T cells, B-cell-depleted T cells, or PBMCs supplied cDNA or gDNA.

Measured with immunoSEQ multiplex PCR; TCRdb has only the in-frame clones, and not every one. The data contain approximately 350,000 clones, about 90% of them seen just once; the ten biggest clones take up 2.5% to 3%. Germline CDR1 and CDR2: MNHEY and SVGEGT. The trim removed 5 bases at V and 2 bases at J, leaving 7 bases unmatched. CDR3 size: 16 residues. The V and J genes are TRBV6-2 or TRBV6-3 and TRBJ2-1, with 9 bases identical to TRBD2. This receptor was obtained from a woman aged 30 to 39 who had recovered from COVID-19. Sequenced input: PBMCs or T cells enriched from blood (not recorded which). The CDR3 loop reads CASSHPWTSAYNEQFF. Written as DNA, the CDR3 is TGTGCCAGCAGTCATCCTTGGACTAGCGCCTACAATGAGCAGTTCTTC.